Included here is one TCR beta chain sequence, with context. The CDR3 is 17 amino acids. Trimming cost V 1 base and J 1 base, with 14 bases left between them. Germline V gene sequence: CDR1 GTSNPN, CDR2 SVGIG (reference sequence). These data come from a study of blood T cell repertoires in COVID-19. At the level of the study: Material from acute and convalescent COVID-19 was sourced from the United States, Italy and Spain. Sources were T cells, B-cell-depleted T cells, or PBMCs; the material itself was cDNA or gDNA.

Under the authors' procedure: Amplification of reference gene primers was used by the study to estimate nucleated cell counts. Assay: immunoSEQ multiplex PCR; the TCRdb copy retains only in-frame clones and omits some. D and trimming come from the DNA, and the V and J calls and clone size come from that table. The table includes some 87,000 clones, roughly 80% detected once. The sequencing sample was made of peripheral blood. The chain has TRBV30 and TRBJ1-6, with D possibly being TRBD1 (6 bases). The source is a man aged 80 or over with active or convalescent COVID-19. The CDR3 nucleotides are TGTGCCTGGAGTGCTTCAGGGGTAGGATCCTATAATTCACCCCTCCACTTT. Its protein is CAWSASGVGSYNSPLHF. The full variable domain, in which reference TRBV30 and TRBJ1-6 provide the parts outside the CDR3, is SQTIHQWPATLVQPVGSPLSLECTVEGTSNPNLYWYRQAAGRGLQLLFYSVGIGQISSEVPQNLSASRPQDRQFILSSKKLLLSDSGFYLCAWSASGVGSYNSPLHFGNGTRLTVT.